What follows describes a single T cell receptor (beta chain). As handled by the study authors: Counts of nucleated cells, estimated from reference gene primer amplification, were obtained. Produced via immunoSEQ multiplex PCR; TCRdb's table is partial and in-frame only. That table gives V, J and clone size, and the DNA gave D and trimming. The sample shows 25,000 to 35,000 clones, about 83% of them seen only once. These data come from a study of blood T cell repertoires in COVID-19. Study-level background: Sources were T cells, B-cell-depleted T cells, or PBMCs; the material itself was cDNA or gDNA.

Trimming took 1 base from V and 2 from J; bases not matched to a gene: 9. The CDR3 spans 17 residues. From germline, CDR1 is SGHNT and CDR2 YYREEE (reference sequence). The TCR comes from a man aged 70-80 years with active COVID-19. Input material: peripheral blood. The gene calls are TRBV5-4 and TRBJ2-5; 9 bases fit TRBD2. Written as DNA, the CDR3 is TGTGCCAGCAGCTTGCCCGGGACTAGCCGCGGTCAAGAGACCCAGTACTTC. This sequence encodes CASSLPGTSRGQETQYF.